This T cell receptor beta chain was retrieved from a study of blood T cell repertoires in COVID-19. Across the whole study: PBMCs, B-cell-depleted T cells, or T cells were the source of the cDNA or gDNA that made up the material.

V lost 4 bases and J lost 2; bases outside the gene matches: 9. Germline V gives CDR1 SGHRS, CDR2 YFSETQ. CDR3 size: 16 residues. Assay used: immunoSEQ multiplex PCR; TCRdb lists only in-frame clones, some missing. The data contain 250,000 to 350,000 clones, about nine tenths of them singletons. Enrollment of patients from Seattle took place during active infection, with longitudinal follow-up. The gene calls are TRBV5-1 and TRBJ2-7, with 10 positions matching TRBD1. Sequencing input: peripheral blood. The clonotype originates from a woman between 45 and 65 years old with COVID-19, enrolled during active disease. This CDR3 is CASSVGQGKRTYEQYF. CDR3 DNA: TGCGCCAGCAGCGTGGGACAGGGGAAAAGGACCTACGAGCAGTACTTC.